This T cell receptor beta chain was recovered during a study of identifying expanded T cells in peripheral blood. The V gene end was trimmed by 1 base and the J gene end by 4 bases; junction bases not matched to a gene: 9. This CDR3 comprises 16 residues. Germline lookup yields CDR1 SGDLS and CDR2 YYNGEE. Overall study findings and caveats: Two-week clone count variance significantly increased as total template count grew. Differentially abundant clones: around 1.1 between replicates, around 16 at around 2 weeks, less than 20 at four.

Collection occurred without any documented infections or immune events in donors. As for this clone: What it binds is unknown.

Sequencing used immunoSEQ multiplex PCR; TCRdb keeps in-frame clones, though not all of them. The sample records tens of thousands of clones, 82% being singletons. Sequencing input: blood. The rearrangement links TRBV9 to TRBJ2-3; 7 bases match TRBD2. This TCR was sampled from a person aged 18 to 70 in good health. CDR3 sequence reads: CASSVRRGGGPDTQYF. DNA for the CDR3: TGTGCCAGCAGCGTACGGCGTGGGGGGGGACCAGATACGCAGTATTTT.